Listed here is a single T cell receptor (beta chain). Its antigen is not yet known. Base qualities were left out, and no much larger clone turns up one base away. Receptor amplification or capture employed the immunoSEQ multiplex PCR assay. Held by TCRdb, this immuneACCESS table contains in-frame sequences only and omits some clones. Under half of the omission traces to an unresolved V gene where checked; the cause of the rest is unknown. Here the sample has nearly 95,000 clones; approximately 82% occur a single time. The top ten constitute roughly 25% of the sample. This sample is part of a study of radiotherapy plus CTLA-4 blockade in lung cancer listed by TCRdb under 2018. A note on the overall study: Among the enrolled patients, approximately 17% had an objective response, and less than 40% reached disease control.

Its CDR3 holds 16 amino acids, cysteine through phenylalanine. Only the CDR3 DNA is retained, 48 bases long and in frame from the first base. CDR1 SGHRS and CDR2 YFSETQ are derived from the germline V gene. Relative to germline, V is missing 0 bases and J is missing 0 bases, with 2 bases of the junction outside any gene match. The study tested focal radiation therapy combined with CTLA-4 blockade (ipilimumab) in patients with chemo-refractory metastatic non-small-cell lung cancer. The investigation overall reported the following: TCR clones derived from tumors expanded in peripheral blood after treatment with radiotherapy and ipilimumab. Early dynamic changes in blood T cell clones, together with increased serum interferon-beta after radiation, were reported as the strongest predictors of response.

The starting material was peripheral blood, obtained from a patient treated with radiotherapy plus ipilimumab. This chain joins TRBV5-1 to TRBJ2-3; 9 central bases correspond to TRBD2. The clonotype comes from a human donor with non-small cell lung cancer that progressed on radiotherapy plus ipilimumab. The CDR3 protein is CASSLGAGGSTDTQYF. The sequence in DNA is TGCGCCAGCAGCTTGGGTGCGGGAGGGAGCACAGATACGCAGTATTTT.